The 29 T cell receptor beta chains given below trace back to one sample, sequenced in a study of blood T cell repertoires in COVID-19. The assay was immunoSEQ multiplex PCR, and TCRdb's table has in-frame clones only and misses some. This table holds 250,000 to 300,000 clones, about 87% found once. Input material: peripheral blood. All receptors derive from a woman in her 70s with COVID-19, enrolled during active disease.

V and J are TRBV2 and TRBJ1-2; 7 bases match TRBD1. With V trimmed by 5 bases and J by 6 bases, 9 bases remained unmatched. CDR3 length: 14 residues. Germline V lookup: CDR1 SNHLY, CDR2 FYNNEI. The CDR3 DNA reads TGTGCCAGCAGTTCAGATGGGACAGAACATGGCTACACCTTC. It specifies CASSSDGTEHGYTF.

The chain combines TRBV7-2 with TRBJ2-7; tentative D call: TRBD1 (5 bases). This CDR3 comprises 12 residues. Per the germline V gene, CDR1 is SGHTA and CDR2 is FQGNSA. The V gene lost 4 bases and the J gene lost 3 bases, with 7 bases spanning the gap. The CDR3 loop reads CASSSTVYEQYF. The CDR3 DNA reads as TGTGCCAGCAGCTCGACAGTCTACGAGCAGTACTTC.

The V and J genes are TRBV18 and TRBJ2-3, with 7 bases identical to TRBD2. Losses at the gene ends were 6 bases for V and 7 bases for J; bases not matched to a gene: 22. The CDR3 has 18 amino acids. CDR1 and CDR2 (germline): KGHSH, LQKENI. CDR3 residues: CASSLNLATSVRTYTQYF. The CDR3 DNA reads TGTGCCAGCTCCCTAAATTTGGCAACTAGCGTCCGCACCTATACGCAGTATTTT.

The chain couples TRBV24-1 to TRBJ2-1; 9 bases are shared with TRBD1. The CDR3 runs to 16 residues. Germline loops: CDR1 KGHDR, CDR2 SFDVKD. V lost 4 bases and J lost 2; bases outside the gene matches: 5. The DNA for the CDR3 is TGTGCCACCAGTGACCCGAACAGGGGGCCCTACAATGAGCAGTTCTTC. This translates into CATSDPNRGPYNEQFF.

The chain employs TRBV6-5 and TRBJ1-1; no definite D call. CDR1 MNHEY and CDR2 SVGAGI come from the germline V gene. The CDR3 is 13 amino acids. V gave up 6 bases and J gave up 2 bases, with 10 bases separating them. CDR3 nucleotides: TGTGCCAGCAGACCGACAAGCAACACTGAAGCTTTCTTT. Translating gives CASRPTSNTEAFF.

J is TRBJ1-1 and V is TRBV7-3; 9 nucleotides align to TRBD1. The CDR3 consists of 15 residues. The V gene's germline CDR1 is SGHTA and CDR2 FQGTGA. V lost 2 bases, J lost 1 base, and 2 bases stayed unmatched. The CDR3 reads CASSLVQGANTEAFF. The CDR3 coding sequence is TGTGCCAGCAGCTTAGTACAGGGGGCGAACACTGAAGCTTTCTTT. The full variable domain, in which reference TRBV7-3 and TRBJ1-1 provide the parts outside the CDR3, is GAGVSQTPSNKVTEKGKYVELRCDPISGHTALYWYRQSLGQGPEFLIYFQGTGAADDSGLPNDRFFAVRPEGSVSTLKIQRTERGDSAVYLCASSLVQGANTEAFFGQGTRLTVV.

Points on this clone: At one boundary the junction diverges from the germline segment, which might be a read error. The chain is built from TRBV12-3 or TRBV12-4 and TRBJ2-7; unclear D gene. The CDR3 length is 13 residues. Here the CDR3 reads CASSRQKAYGQYF. The CDR3 coding sequence is TGTGCCAGCAGCCGACAAAAGGCCTACGGGCAGTACTTC.

The chain carries TRBV7-2 and TRBJ1-5, with D possibly matching TRBD1 (6 bases). V lost 4 bases and J 7 bases, leaving 14 bases between the germline ends. Germline V lookup: CDR1 SGHTA, CDR2 FQGNSA. CDR3 length: 14 residues. The DNA of the CDR3 is TGTGCCAGCAGCTGGGGGGGCAGAGGCCAGCCCCAGCATTTT. This gives the protein CASSWGGRGQPQHF.

The chain recombines TRBV5-1 with TRBJ2-7, with 8 bases fitting TRBD2. Trimming at V came to 8 bases and at J to 2 bases, leaving 12 bases not matched to a gene. Germline assignment: CDR1 SGHRS and CDR2 YFSETQ. The CDR3 is made up of 15 amino acids. The CDR3 coding sequence is TGCGCCAGTACCCCGAGCGGGAGTCTAACCTACGAGCAGTACTTC. Translating it yields CASTPSGSLTYEQYF.

The rearrangement uses TRBV28 and TRBJ1-3; D gene ambiguous. Per the germline V gene, CDR1 is MDHEN and CDR2 is SYDVKM. The CDR3 totals 14 residues. The V and J ends lost 6 bases and 4 bases respectively, with 13 bases between them. CDR3 loop: CASRNLGLGNTIYF. The CDR3 DNA sequence: TGTGCCAGCAGAAACCTCGGGTTGGGAAACACCATATATTTT.

This clone is a singleton in its sample. This sequence joins TRBV10-3 and TRBJ1-6; D gene ambiguous. V gave up 0 bases and J gave up 14 bases, with 23 bases separating them. CDR3 length: 17 amino acids. Germline loops: CDR1 ENHRY, CDR2 SYGVKD. In nucleotides, the CDR3 is TGTGCCATCAGTGAGTCCGGCGGTAGGCGGAGTCGTCACACCCTCCACTTT. Translated: CAISESGGRRSRHTLHF.

The genes are TRBV18 and TRBJ2-5; 8 positions agree with TRBD1. The CDR3 consists of 14 residues. Germline V lookup: CDR1 KGHSH, CDR2 LQKENI. The trim removed 5 bases at V and 3 bases at J, leaving 5 bases unmatched. The CDR3 loop is CASSGPTGEETQYF. CDR3 nucleotide sequence: TGTGCCAGCTCAGGACCGACAGGGGAAGAGACCCAGTACTTC.

The chain has TRBV27 and TRBJ2-5, with TRBD1 matching over 9 bases. V gave up 1 base and J gave up 7 bases; unmatched junction bases: 4. Germline values: CDR1 MNHEY, CDR2 SMNVEV (reference sequence). CDR3 length equals 14 residues. Here the CDR3 DNA reads TGTGCCAGCAGTTTATTGGACAGGGGAGGGACCCAGTACTTC. Protein product: CASSLLDRGGTQYF.

The chain links TRBV9 to TRBJ2-7, with 9 bases matching TRBD1. The germline V gene encodes CDR1 SGDLS and CDR2 YYNGEE. The CDR3 spans 15 residues. The V and J ends lost 4 bases and 5 bases, in that order; junction bases with no gene match: 10. CDR3 coding DNA: TGTGCCAGCAGCTCCCCCGGGACAGGGTATCACGAGCAGTACTTC. It specifies CASSSPGTGYHEQYF.

This clone was counted a single time. The chain recombines TRBV28 with TRBJ1-5; D perhaps matches TRBD1 (5 bases). Trimming took 3 bases from V and 3 from J, leaving 12 bases between them. CDR1 is MDHEN, CDR2 SYDVKM, per germline. This CDR3 has 15 residues. CDR3 DNA: TGTGCCAGCAGTTTGACAGTCCCCCTCAATCAGCCCCAGCATTTT. Protein product: CASSLTVPLNQPQHF.

V gene TRBV21-1 combines with J gene TRBJ2-7; the table calls TRBD1, which could not be checked here. TRBV21-1 is assigned pseudogene status. The CDR3 is 15 amino acids. This chain's CDR3 is CASSKVYGQGYEQYF. The CDR3 DNA is TGTGCCAGCAGCAAAGTTTATGGACAGGGCTACGAGCAGTACTTC.

The gene calls are TRBV5-4 and TRBJ1-4; 12 bases are a match to TRBD1. After removal of 3 bases from V and 7 bases from J, the junction contained 4 bases not matched to a gene. This CDR3 comprises 15 residues. Germline CDR1 reads SGHNT; CDR2 reads YYREEE (reference sequence). CDR3 in DNA: TGTGCCAGCAGCTATGGGACAGGGGGCGGTGAAAAACTGTTTTTT. Amino acids: CASSYGTGGGEKLFF.

The J gene is TRBJ1-1, the V gene TRBV4-1; no definite D call. CDR3 size: 15 residues. Germline CDR1 and CDR2: MGHRA and YSYEKL. Trimming left V 1 base short and J 1 base short, with 10 bases between. The CDR3 DNA reads as TGCGCCAGCAGCCAAGTGGAGCTCTCGAACACTGAAGCTTTCTTT. This encodes CASSQVELSNTEAFF.

This chain connects TRBV10-3 to TRBJ1-1; D might be TRBD1 (6 bases). CDR1 ENHRY and CDR2 SYGVKD come from the germline V gene. With 7 bases removed from V and 2 bases from J, the gap between germline ends came to 11 bases. The CDR3 is 13 residues long. The CDR3 sequence: CAITRTENTEAFF. The CDR3 bases are TGTGCCATCACCCGGACAGAAAACACTGAAGCTTTCTTT.

V is TRBV7-2 and J is TRBJ1-1; 9 bases align to TRBD1. Looked up from germline, CDR1 is SGHTA and CDR2 is FQGNSA. This CDR3 spans 14 amino acids. J was trimmed by 7 bases and V by 6 bases; bases with no gene match: 9. The CDR3 spells CASRTRQGGNEAFF. The CDR3 DNA follows: TGTGCCAGCAGAACCCGACAGGGGGGAAATGAAGCTTTCTTT.

The chain couples TRBV28 to TRBJ2-1; D not resolved. The CDR3 spans 16 residues. The V end lost 7 bases, the J end lost 0 bases, and 16 bases lay between the germline ends. CDR1 and CDR2 from the germline V gene are MDHEN and SYDVKM. CDR3 nucleotide sequence: TGTGCCAGCACCTTCGGCCTGAGGAGCTCCTACAATGAGCAGTTCTTC. Protein: CASTFGLRSSYNEQFF.

The chain couples TRBV24-1 to TRBJ2-5; 11 nucleotides align to TRBD2. CDR3 length: 16 amino acids. The V and J ends lost 2 bases and 5 bases, in that order; junction bases with no gene match: 6. Per the germline V gene, CDR1 is KGHDR and CDR2 is SFDVKD. The CDR3 sequence is CATSDSRLAGWETQYF. The CDR3 nucleotides are TGTGCCACCAGTGATTCCAGACTAGCGGGGTGGGAGACCCAGTACTTC.

The chain carries TRBV7-3 and TRBJ2-1, with D hard to call. The ends were cut back, 2 bases at V and 4 bases at J, with 9 bases in the middle. This CDR3 region has 14 residues. In germline, CDR1 is SGHTA, CDR2 FQGTGA. CDR3: CASSLSARYNEQFF. DNA of the CDR3: TGTGCCAGCAGCTTATCGGCCAGGTACAATGAGCAGTTCTTC.

This chain joins TRBV11-3 and TRBJ1-1; the D is unclear. V was cut by 7 bases and J by 7 bases, with 10 bases left in between. The CDR3 spans 11 residues. Germline V gene data show CDR1 as SGHNT and CDR2 as YENEEA. In DNA form, the CDR3 reads TGTGCCAGCAACGCAGCAGGTGAAGCTTTCTTT. This encodes CASNAAGEAFF.

V is TRBV28 and J is TRBJ2-7, with 9 nucleotides matching TRBD1. V shed 6 bases, J shed 2 bases, and the junction held 8 bases outside the gene matches. This CDR3 is 15 amino acids long. Germline CDR1 MDHEN, CDR2 SYDVKM. The CDR3 sequence is CASRGSGQGTYEQYF. In DNA form, the CDR3 reads TGTGCCAGCAGGGGATCGGGACAGGGCACCTACGAGCAGTACTTC.

The CDR3 DNA is TGTGCCAGCAGCCAAGAAAGAGGGCCCTTCGGATCTAGCACAGATACGCAGTATTTT. It yields the protein CASSQERGPFGSSTDTQYF. V and J are TRBV14 and TRBJ2-3; TRBD2 is a possible D gene (5 bases). Trimming took 0 bases from V and 0 from J, leaving 19 bases between them. The length of the CDR3 is 19 residues. Germline lookup yields CDR1 SGHDN and CDR2 FVKESK.

The rearrangement links TRBV3-1 (or the pseudogene TRBV3-2) to TRBJ2-2, with D possibly TRBD2 on 6 matching bases. The CDR3 is made up of 15 amino acids. V lost 4 bases and J 4 bases, leaving 13 bases between the germline ends. The V gene's germline CDR1 is LGHDT and CDR2 YNNKEL (reference sequence). The CDR3 nucleotides are TGTGCCAGCAGCCTTCACGGGACTTTCACCGGGGAGCTGTTTTTT. Translating it yields CASSLHGTFTGELFF.

This clone was seen a few times. The chain employs TRBV19 and TRBJ1-3; 7 bases fit TRBD1. V lost 3 bases and J lost 3; bases outside the gene matches: 8. Germline-derived CDR1 and CDR2 are LNHDA and SQIVND (reference sequence). CDR3 size: 16 residues. This CDR3 is CASSISSRTGGNTIYF. The CDR3, as DNA: TGTGCCAGTAGTATCTCTAGTAGGACAGGTGGAAACACCATATATTTT.

The CDR3 is CASSQDSGAVSGYTF. The DNA for the CDR3 is TGTGCCAGCAGCCAAGATTCAGGGGCCGTAAGTGGCTACACCTTC. The gene calls are TRBV3-1 (or the pseudogene TRBV3-2) and TRBJ1-2; perhaps TRBD1 as D (6 bases). The CDR3 spans 15 residues. The V end was cut by 0 bases, the J end by 7 bases, with 15 bases between. CDR1 and CDR2 from the germline V gene are LGHDT and YNNKEL (reference sequence).